This T cell receptor (beta chain) was documented in a study of circulating and synovial CD4+ cells in juvenile arthritis. Findings and caveats of the study: Some such blood samples were as oligoclonal as synovium. CPL and bulk CD4 samples differed at least tenfold in T cell genomes. These blood cells shared more CDR3 sequences with synovium than bulk blood.

Generated by immunoSEQ multiplex PCR, the TCRdb table keeps only in-frame clones and is missing some. The sample lists tens of thousands of clones; over 90% were seen once. Regarding this clone: Its antigen is not identified.

J lost 4 bases, V lost 6 bases, and 15 bases had no gene match. Per germline, CDR1 SQVTM and CDR2 ANQGSEA. The CDR3 runs to 16 residues. The TCR comes from a human donor with juvenile idiopathic arthritis. The material sequenced was CD4+ T cells from blood. J is TRBJ1-2 and V is TRBV29-1; 9 positions agree with TRBD1. CDR3 in amino acids: CSVQLSTGGGLYGYTF. Here the CDR3 DNA reads TGCAGCGTCCAGCTCTCCACAGGGGGCGGCCTCTATGGCTACACCTTC.